Detailed here is one TCR beta chain. The table came from immunoSEQ multiplex PCR; TCRdb's copy has only in-frame clones and leaves some out. This table has some 47,000 clones, about 90% appearing once. This entry belongs to a study of T cell changes during pregnancy in multiple sclerosis. Trimming shortened V by 3 bases and J by 2 bases, and 19 bases separated the two germline ends. Germline-derived CDR1 and CDR2 are MNHEY and SMNVEV (reference sequence). The CDR3 spans 17 residues. This TCR was recovered from a female donor with multiple sclerosis, enrolled in a pregnancy study. The chain uses TRBV27 and TRBJ1-2; D might be TRBD1 (5 bases). This sample comprised peripheral blood, obtained in the first trimester of pregnancy. Here the CDR3 DNA reads TGTGCCAGCAGTTTTCAGGGCGAAGGCCGTGGAAACTATGGCTACACCTTC. Translating it yields CASSFQGEGRGNYGYTF.